This T cell receptor (beta chain) was recorded in a study of blood T cells in healthy people across ages. There are 13 residues in the CDR3. Germline CDR1 is LGHDT and CDR2 is YNNKEL (reference sequence). Trimming at V came to 3 bases and at J to 5 bases, leaving 3 bases not matched to a gene. Every donor contributed about 10 milliliters of peripheral blood by blood draw. It was with a sample-barcoded 5' primer and a J-beta primer mix that a second PCR of about 6 to 12 cycles was run. There were at least 2.5 million CDR3-containing paired-end reads obtained from each sample. TCRdb re-called the 5' RACE reads with MiXCR, one entry per CDR3 protein. The profile shows roughly 900,000 distinct CDR3 sequences, roughly 50% of them singletons.

The clonotype comes from a man younger than 45 in good health. The source material was blood. The genes are TRBV3-1 and TRBJ1-2; the match to TRBD1 covers 7 bases. In nucleotides, the CDR3 is TGTGCCAGCAGCCAGTGGACAGGTTATGGCTACACCTTC. Amino acids: CASSQWTGYGYTF.